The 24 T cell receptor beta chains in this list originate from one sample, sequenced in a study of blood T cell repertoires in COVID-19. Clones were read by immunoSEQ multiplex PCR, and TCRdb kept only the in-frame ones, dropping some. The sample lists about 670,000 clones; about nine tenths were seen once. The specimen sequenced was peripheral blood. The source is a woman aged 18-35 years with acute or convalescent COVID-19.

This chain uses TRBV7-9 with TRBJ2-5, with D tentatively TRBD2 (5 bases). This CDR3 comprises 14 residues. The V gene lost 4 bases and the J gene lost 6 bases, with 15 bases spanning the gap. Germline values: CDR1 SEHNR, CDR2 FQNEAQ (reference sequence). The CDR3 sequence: CASSSPRGRKTQYF. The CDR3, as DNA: TGTGCCAGCAGCTCCCCTCGGGGAAGAAAGACCCAGTACTTC. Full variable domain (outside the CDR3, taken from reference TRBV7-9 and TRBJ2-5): DTGVSQNPRHKITKRGQNVTFRCDPISEHNRLYWYRQTLGQGPEFLTYFQNEAQLEKSRLLSDRFSAERPKGSFSTLEIQRTEQGDSAMYLCASSSPRGRKTQYFGPGTRLLVL.

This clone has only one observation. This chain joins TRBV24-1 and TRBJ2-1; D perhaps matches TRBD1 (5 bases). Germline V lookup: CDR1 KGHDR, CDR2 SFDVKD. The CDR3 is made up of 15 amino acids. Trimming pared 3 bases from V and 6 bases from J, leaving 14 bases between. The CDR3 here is CATSDNALGANEQFF. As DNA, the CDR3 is TGTGCCACCAGTGATAACGCCCTAGGGGCCAATGAGCAGTTCTTC.

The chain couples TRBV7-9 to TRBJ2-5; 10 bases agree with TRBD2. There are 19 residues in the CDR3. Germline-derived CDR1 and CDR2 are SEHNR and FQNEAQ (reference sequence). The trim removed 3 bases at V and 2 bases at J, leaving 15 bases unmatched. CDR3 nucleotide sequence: TGTGCCAGCAGCTTTACTCGCCTGCGGGCTAGCGGGGGTCAAGAGACCCAGTACTTC. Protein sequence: CASSFTRLRASGGQETQYF.

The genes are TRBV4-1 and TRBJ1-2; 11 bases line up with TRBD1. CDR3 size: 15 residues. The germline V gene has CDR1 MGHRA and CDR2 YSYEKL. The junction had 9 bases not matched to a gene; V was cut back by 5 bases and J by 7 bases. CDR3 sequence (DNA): TGCGCCAGCAGCGCCCGGGACAGGGGGGCCTTTGGCTACACCTTC. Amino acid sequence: CASSARDRGAFGYTF.

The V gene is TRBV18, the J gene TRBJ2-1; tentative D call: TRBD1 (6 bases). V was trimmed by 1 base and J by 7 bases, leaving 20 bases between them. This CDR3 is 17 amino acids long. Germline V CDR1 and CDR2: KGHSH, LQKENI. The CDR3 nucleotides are TGTGCCAGCTCACCACGAATGGGGGCCGATCTCCGGAATGAGCAGTTCTTC. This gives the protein CASSPRMGADLRNEQFF.

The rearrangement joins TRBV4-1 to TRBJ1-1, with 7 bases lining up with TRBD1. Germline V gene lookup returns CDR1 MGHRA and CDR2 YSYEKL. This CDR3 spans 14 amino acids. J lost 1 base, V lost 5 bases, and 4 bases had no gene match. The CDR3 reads CASSARDRNTEAFF. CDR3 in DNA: TGCGCCAGCAGCGCCCGGGACAGGAACACTGAAGCTTTCTTT.

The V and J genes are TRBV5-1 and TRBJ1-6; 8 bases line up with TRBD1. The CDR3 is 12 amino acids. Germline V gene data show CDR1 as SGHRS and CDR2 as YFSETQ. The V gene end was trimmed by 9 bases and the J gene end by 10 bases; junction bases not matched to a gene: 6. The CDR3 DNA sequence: TGCGCCACCAGACAGGGGAACTCACCCCTCCACTTT. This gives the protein CATRQGNSPLHF.

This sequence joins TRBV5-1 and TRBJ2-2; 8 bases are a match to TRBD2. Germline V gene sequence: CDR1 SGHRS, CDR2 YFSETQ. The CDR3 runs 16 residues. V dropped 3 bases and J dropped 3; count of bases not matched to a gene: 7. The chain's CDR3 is CASSSGTRLHTGELFF. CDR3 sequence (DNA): TGCGCCAGCAGCTCTGGGACTAGACTCCACACCGGGGAGCTGTTTTTT.

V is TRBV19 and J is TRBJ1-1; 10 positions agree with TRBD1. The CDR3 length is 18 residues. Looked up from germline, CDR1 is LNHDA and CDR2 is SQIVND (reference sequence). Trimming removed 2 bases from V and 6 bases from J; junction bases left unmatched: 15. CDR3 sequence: CASSIRSGAGTGAPEAFF. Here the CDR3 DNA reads TGTGCCAGTAGTATAAGATCCGGGGCCGGGACAGGGGCTCCTGAAGCTTTCTTT.

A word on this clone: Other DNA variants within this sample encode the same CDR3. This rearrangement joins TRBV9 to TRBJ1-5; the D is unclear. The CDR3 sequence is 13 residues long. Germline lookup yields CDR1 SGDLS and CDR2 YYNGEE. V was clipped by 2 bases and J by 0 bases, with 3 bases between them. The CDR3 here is CASSVGSNQPQHF. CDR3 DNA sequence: TGTGCCAGCAGCGTCGGTAGCAATCAGCCCCAGCATTTT.

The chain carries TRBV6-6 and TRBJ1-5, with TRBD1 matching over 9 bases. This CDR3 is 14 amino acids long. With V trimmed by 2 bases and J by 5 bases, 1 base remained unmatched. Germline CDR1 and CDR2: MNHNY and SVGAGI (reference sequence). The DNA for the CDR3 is TGTGCCAGCAGTTACCGGACAGGGGATCAGCCCCAGCATTTT. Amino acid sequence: CASSYRTGDQPQHF.

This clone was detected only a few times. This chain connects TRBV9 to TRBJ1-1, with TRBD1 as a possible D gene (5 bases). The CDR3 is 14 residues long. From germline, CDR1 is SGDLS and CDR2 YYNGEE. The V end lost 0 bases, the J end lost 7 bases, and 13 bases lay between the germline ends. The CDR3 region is CASSVEGRGGEAFF. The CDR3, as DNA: TGTGCCAGCAGCGTAGAAGGTCGGGGGGGTGAAGCTTTCTTT.

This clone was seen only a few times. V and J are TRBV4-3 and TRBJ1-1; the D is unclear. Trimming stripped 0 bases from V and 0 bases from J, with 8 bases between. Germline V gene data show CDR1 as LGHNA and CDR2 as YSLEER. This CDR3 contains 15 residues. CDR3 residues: CASSQDSSLNTEAFF. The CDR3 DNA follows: TGCGCCAGCAGCCAAGATAGTTCCTTGAACACTGAAGCTTTCTTT.

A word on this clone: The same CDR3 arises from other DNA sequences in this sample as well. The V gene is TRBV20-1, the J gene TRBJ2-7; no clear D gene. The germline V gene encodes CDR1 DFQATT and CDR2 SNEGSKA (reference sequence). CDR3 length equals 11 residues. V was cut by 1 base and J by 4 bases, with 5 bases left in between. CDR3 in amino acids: CSARVLYEQYF. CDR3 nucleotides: TGCAGTGCTAGAGTTCTTTACGAGCAGTACTTC.

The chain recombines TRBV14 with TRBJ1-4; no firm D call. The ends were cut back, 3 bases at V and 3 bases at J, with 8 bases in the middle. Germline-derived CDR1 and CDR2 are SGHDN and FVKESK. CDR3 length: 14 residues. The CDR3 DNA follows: TGTGCCAGCAGCCAGCTAGCCCCTAATGAAAAACTGTTTTTT. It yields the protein CASSQLAPNEKLFF.

CDR3 DNA: TGTGCCAGCAGCTTAGGACTAGTGGGAGATACGCAGTATTTT. Amino acids: CASSLGLVGDTQYF. V usage is TRBV7-9 and J usage is TRBJ2-3; TRBD2 might be the D (6 bases). This CDR3 is 14 amino acids long. CDR1 is SEHNR, CDR2 FQNEAQ, per germline (reference sequence). V was cut by 1 base and J by 5 bases, with 10 bases left in between.

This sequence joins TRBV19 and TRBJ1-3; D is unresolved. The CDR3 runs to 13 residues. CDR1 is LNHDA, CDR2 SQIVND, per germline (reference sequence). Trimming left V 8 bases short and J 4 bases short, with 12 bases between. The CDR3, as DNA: TGTGCCAGTGGCCCCCTCGGGGGAAACACCATATATTTT. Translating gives CASGPLGGNTIYF.

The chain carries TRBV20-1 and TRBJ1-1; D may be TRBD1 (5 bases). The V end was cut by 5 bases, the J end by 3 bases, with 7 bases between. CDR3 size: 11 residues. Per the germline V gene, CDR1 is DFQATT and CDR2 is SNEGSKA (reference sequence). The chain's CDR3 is CSAGGDTEAFF. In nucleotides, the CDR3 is TGCAGTGCTGGGGGGGACACTGAAGCTTTCTTT.

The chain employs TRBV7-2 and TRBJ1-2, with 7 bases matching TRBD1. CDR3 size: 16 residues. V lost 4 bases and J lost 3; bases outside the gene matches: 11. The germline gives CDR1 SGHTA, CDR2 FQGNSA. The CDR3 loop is CASSSRRQGIYYGYTF. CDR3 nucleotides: TGTGCCAGCAGCTCCCGCAGACAGGGAATATACTATGGCTACACCTTC.

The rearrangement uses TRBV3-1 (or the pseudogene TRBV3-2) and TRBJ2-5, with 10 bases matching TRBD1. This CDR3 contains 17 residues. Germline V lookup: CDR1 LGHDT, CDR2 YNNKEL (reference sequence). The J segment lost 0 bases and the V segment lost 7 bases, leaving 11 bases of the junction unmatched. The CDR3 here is CASTNDRGLEYQETQYF. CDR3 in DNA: TGTGCCAGCACCAACGACAGGGGGCTAGAGTACCAAGAGACCCAGTACTTC.

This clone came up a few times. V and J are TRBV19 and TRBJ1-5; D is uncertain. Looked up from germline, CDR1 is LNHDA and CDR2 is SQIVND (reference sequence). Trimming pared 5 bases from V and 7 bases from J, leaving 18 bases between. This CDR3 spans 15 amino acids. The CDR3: CASSPSEGTGQPQHF. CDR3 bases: TGTGCCAGTAGTCCGTCAGAGGGTACTGGACAGCCCCAGCATTTT.

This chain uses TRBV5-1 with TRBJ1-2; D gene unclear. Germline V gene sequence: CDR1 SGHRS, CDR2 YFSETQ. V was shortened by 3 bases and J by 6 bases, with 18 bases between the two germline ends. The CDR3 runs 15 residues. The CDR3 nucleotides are TGCGCCAGCAGCTCGGAAGATCCGGGAGTAGATGGCTACACCTTC. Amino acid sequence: CASSSEDPGVDGYTF.

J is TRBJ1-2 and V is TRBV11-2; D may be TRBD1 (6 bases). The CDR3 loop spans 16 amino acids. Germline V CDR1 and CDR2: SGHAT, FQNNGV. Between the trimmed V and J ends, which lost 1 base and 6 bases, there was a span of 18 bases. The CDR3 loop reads CASSLVGPRDKHGYTF. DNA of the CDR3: TGTGCCAGCAGCTTAGTAGGACCCCGGGACAAACATGGCTACACCTTC.

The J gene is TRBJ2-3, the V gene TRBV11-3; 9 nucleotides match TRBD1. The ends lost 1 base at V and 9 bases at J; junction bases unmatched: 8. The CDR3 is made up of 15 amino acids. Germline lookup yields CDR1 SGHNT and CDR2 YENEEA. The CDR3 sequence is CASSLGSRQGETQYF. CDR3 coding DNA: TGTGCCAGCAGCTTAGGGTCCCGACAGGGGGAGACGCAGTATTTT.